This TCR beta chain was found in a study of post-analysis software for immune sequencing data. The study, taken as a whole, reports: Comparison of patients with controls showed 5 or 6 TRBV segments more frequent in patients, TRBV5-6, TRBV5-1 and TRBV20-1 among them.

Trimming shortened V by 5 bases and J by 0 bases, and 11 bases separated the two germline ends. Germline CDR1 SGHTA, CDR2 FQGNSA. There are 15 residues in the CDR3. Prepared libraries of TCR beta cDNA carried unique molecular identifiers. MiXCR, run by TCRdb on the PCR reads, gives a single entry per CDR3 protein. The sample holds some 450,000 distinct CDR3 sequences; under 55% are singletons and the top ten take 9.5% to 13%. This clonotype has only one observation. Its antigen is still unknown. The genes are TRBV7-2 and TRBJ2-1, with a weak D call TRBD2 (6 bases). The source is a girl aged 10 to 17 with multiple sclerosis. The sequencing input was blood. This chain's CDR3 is CASSVGGFSYNEQFF. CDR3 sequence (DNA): TGTGCCAGCAGCGTGGGGGGTTTCTCCTACAATGAGCAGTTCTTC.